A selection of T cell receptor beta chains follows, all from one sample in a study of CD8 T cells in acute hepatitis C reinfection. Sequenced by immunoSEQ multiplex PCR; TCRdb stores in-frame clones only, minus some. The sample yields fewer than 1,500 clones, around half seen once. The material was HCV NS3-1073 tetramer-sorted CD8+ T cells from PBMCs, obtained during acute infection. These receptors all stem from a woman aged 18 to 35 who spontaneously cleared hepatitis C infection. CDR3s include the opening cysteine and the closing phenylalanine or tryptophan. The D gene is left open where the match is weak. Clone size is given for some rows only: seen once, a few or many times, or a class if the clone is expanded.

v_call	j_call	d_call	clone_size	cdr3_aa	cdr3_nt
TRBV14	TRBJ1-2	TRBD1	-	CASSQSTGEGSGYTF	TGTGCCAGCAGCCAATCCACAGGGGAAGGTAGCGGCTACACCTTC
TRBV6-6	TRBJ1-2	TRBD1	few	CASCYGQGLAYGYTF	TGTGCCAGCTGTTATGGACAGGGGCTCGCTTATGGCTACACCTTC
TRBV11-2	TRBJ2-2	-	-	CASSAEPGAPNTGELFF	TGTGCCAGCAGCGCAGAACCGGGAGCCCCGAACACCGGGGAGCTGTTTTTT
TRBV9	TRBJ1-3	-	few	CASSVGGNTIYF	TGTGCCAGCAGCGTAGGTGGAAACACCATATATTTT
TRBV27	TRBJ2-7	-	-	CASRPGLQAYEQYF	TGTGCCAGCAGACCCGGCCTTCAGGCCTACGAGCAGTACTTC
TRBV4-2	TRBJ1-1	-	once	CASSQEGGTEAFF	TGTGCCAGCAGCCAAGAGGGAGGGACAGAAGCTTTCTTT
TRBV7-2	TRBJ1-4	TRBD1	-	CASSSDRGSGNIEKLFF	TGTGCCAGCAGCTCCGACAGGGGGTCGGGAAACATTGAAAAACTGTTTTTT
TRBV4-2	TRBJ2-2	-	few	CASQVPGDGELFF	TGTGCCAGCCAGGTTCCCGGGGACGGGGAGCTGTTTTTT
TRBV29-1	TRBJ2-1	TRBD2	few	CSVVSTSRDNEQFF	TGCAGCGTTGTGTCGACTAGCAGAGACAATGAGCAGTTCTTC
TRBV5-6	TRBJ2-4	TRBD1	-	CASSSGTVENIQYF	TGTGCCAGCAGCTCCGGGACAGTAGAAAACATTCAGTACTTC
TRBV14	TRBJ1-1	-	few	CATATGANTEAFF	TGTGCCACTGCGACAGGCGCCAACACTGAAGCTTTCTTT
TRBV7-6	TRBJ1-2	-	-	CASSLEGQGLYGYTF	TGTGCCAGCAGCTTAGAAGGGCAGGGTCTCTATGGCTACACCTTC
TRBV7-3	TRBJ1-5	-	-	CASSLPDSDGNQPQHF	TGTGCCAGCAGCTTACCAGACAGCGATGGCAATCAGCCCCAGCATTTT
TRBV6-5	TRBJ2-5	TRBD1	once	CASSKGQPQETQYF	TGTGCCAGCAGTAAGGGACAGCCCCAAGAGACCCAGTACTTC
TRBV7-8	TRBJ2-3	TRBD1	-	CASSLPQTGTGVDTQYF	TGTGCCAGCAGCTTACCGCAGACCGGGACAGGGGTAGATACGCAGTATTTT
TRBV4-2	TRBJ2-2	TRBD2	-	CASSQEMTSGSYGELFF	TGTGCCAGCAGCCAAGAAATGACTAGCGGGAGTTACGGGGAGCTGTTTTTT
TRBV5-1	TRBJ2-1	TRBD1	-	CASSLFSMGQGVYEQFF	TGCGCCAGCAGCTTGTTTTCGATGGGACAGGGAGTCTATGAGCAGTTCTTC
TRBV6-5	TRBJ2-7	TRBD2	medium-sized	CASRAGAYEQYF	TGTGCCAGCAGGGCGGGAGCCTACGAGCAGTACTTC
TRBV5-5	TRBJ2-7	TRBD2	-	CASSATRSSGERYEQYF	TGTGCCAGCAGCGCAACGCGGAGCAGCGGGGAGCGCTACGAGCAGTACTTC
TRBV15	TRBJ1-5	-	large	CATSTPTGLNSNQPQHF	TGTGCCACCAGCACCCCGACAGGTCTAAATAGCAATCAGCCCCAGCATTTT
TRBV7-3	TRBJ2-3	-	-	CASSLLGAGGPGGTDTQYF	TGTGCCAGCAGCCTCTTGGGGGCCGGCGGCCCAGGTGGCACAGATACGCAGTATTTT
TRBV11-2	TRBJ2-7	-	once	CASSYLATLSREQYF	TGTGCCAGCAGTTATCTAGCGACTCTAAGCAGGGAGCAGTACTTC
TRBV6-6	TRBJ1-1	-	-	CASSYSKGTEAFF	TGTGCCAGCAGTTACTCTAAGGGGACTGAAGCTTTCTTT